This T cell receptor (beta chain) was sequenced during a study of blood T cell repertoires in COVID-19. In the study overall: Donors in the United States, Italy and Spain gave samples during acute or convalescent COVID-19.

The data were produced by immunoSEQ multiplex PCR, yet TCRdb's version contains in-frame clones alone and is incomplete. The data show a few hundred thousand clones, about nine tenths seen once. This clone was seen a handful of times. V lost 3 bases to trimming and J lost 5 bases; unmatched junction nucleotides: 7. Germline CDR1 is SGHAT and CDR2 is FQDESV (reference sequence). The CDR3 is 15 amino acids. The origin of this receptor is a man aged 50 to 59 with acute or convalescent COVID-19. Sequenced sample: peripheral blood. The rearrangement links TRBV11-1 to TRBJ2-1, with 7 positions matching TRBD1. In DNA, the CDR3 is TGTGCCAGCAGCTTGCCCCGTGGGACAGACAATGAGCAGTTCTTC. This codes for CASSLPRGTDNEQFF.